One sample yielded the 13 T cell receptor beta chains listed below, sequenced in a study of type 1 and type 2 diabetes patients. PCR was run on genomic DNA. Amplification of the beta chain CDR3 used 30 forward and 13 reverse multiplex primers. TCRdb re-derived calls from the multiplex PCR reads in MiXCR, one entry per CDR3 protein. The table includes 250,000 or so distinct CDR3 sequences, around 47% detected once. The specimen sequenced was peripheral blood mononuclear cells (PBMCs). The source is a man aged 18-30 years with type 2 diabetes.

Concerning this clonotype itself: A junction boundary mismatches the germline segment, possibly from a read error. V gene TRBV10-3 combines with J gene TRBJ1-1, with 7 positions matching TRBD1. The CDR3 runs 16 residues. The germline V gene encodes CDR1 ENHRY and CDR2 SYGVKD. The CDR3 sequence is CASSYQFRDRNTEAFF. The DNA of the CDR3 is TGTGCCAGCAGTTACCAGTTCCGGGACAGGAACACTGAAGCTTTCTTT.

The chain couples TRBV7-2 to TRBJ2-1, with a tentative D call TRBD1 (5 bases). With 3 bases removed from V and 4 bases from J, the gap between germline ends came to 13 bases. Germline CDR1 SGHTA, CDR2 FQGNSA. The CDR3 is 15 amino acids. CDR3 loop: CASSLSTAIYNEQFF. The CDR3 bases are TGTGCCAGCAGCTTGTCGACAGCCATATACAATGAGCAGTTCTTC.

The CDR3 loop reads CASSSRVAGGPNEQFF. The DNA of the CDR3 is TGTGCCAGCAGCTCCAGAGTAGCGGGGGGGCCCAATGAGCAGTTCTTC. The chain uses TRBV7-9 and TRBJ2-1; 11 positions agree with TRBD2. CDR1 SEHNR and CDR2 FQNEAQ come from the germline V gene (reference sequence). This CDR3 has 16 residues. V was pared by 4 bases and J by 6 bases, with 8 bases of the junction left unmatched.

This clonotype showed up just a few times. The CDR3 protein is CSARGGRVRRIYEQYF. The CDR3 nucleotides are TGCAGTGCTAGAGGTGGGCGCGTCCGGCGAATCTACGAGCAGTACTTC. The chain links TRBV20-1 to TRBJ2-7; D not certain. V was cut by 1 base and J by 3 bases, with 19 bases left in between. The CDR3 sequence is 16 residues long. The germline CDR1 and CDR2 sequences are DFQATT and SNEGSKA (reference sequence).

DNA of the CDR3: TGCGCCAGCAGCCAAGATCCGGGGACGGGGCGATTCACTGAAGCTTTCTTT. Encoded protein: CASSQDPGTGRFTEAFF. The rearrangement links TRBV4-1 to TRBJ1-1; TRBD1 is a possible D gene (5 bases). Deletions cut 0 bases from V and 4 bases from J, with 18 bases between. This CDR3 is 17 amino acids long. From germline, CDR1 is MGHRA and CDR2 YSYEKL.

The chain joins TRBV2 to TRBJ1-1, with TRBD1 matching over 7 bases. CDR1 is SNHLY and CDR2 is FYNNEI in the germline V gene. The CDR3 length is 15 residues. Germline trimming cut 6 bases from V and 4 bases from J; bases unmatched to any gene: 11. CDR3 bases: TGTGCCAGCAGCAAATTAAAGACAGGGCGCACTGAAGCTTTCTTT. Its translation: CASSKLKTGRTEAFF.

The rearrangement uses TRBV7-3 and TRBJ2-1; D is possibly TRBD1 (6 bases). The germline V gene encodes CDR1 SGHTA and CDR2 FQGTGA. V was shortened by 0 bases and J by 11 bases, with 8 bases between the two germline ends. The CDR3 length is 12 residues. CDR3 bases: TGTGCCAGCAGCTTAACTGGGACAAAGCAGTTCTTC. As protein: CASSLTGTKQFF.

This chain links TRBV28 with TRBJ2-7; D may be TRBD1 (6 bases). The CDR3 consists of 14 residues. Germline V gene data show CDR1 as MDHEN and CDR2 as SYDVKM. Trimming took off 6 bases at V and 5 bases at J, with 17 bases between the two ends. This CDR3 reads CASSLKQGLNEQYF. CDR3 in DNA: TGTGCCAGCAGCCTTAAACAGGGTCTGAACGAGCAGTACTTC.

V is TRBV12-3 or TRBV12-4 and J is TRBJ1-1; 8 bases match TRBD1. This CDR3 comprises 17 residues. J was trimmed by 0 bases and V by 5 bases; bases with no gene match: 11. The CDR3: CASSIPGQVPMNTEAFF. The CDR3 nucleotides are TGTGCCAGCAGTATCCCGGGACAGGTCCCCATGAACACTGAAGCTTTCTTT.

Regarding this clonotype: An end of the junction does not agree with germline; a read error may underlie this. CDR3 loop: CASGLYNSGSPNTQYF. CDR3 DNA: TGTGCCAGCGGCTTATATAATAGCGGGAGTCCGAATACGCAGTATTTT. V is TRBV7-8 and J is TRBJ2-3, with 9 bases identical to TRBD2. The germline V gene encodes CDR1 SGHVS and CDR2 FQNEAQ. There are 16 residues in the CDR3.

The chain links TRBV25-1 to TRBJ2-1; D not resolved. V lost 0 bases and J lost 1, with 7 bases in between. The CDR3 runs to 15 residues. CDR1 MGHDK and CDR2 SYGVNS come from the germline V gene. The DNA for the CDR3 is TGTGCCAGCAGTGAATATCGGCGTTCCTACAATGAGCAGTTCTTC. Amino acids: CASSEYRRSYNEQFF.

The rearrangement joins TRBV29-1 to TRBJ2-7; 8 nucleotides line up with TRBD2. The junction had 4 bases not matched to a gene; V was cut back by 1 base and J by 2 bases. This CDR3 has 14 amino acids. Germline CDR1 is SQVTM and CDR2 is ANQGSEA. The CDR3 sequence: CSVEATSATYEQYF. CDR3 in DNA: TGCAGCGTTGAAGCGACTAGCGCGACCTACGAGCAGTACTTC.

CDR3: CASSPNQMTGGPAYEQYF. The CDR3 nucleotides read TGTGCCAGCAGTCCAAACCAAATGACCGGGGGGCCCGCCTACGAGCAGTACTTC. The chain couples TRBV6-6 to TRBJ2-7; TRBD2 is a possible D gene (7 bases). The germline V gene encodes CDR1 MNHNY and CDR2 SVGAGI (reference sequence). Trimming left V 5 bases short and J 2 bases short, with 25 bases between. The CDR3 extends over 18 amino acids.